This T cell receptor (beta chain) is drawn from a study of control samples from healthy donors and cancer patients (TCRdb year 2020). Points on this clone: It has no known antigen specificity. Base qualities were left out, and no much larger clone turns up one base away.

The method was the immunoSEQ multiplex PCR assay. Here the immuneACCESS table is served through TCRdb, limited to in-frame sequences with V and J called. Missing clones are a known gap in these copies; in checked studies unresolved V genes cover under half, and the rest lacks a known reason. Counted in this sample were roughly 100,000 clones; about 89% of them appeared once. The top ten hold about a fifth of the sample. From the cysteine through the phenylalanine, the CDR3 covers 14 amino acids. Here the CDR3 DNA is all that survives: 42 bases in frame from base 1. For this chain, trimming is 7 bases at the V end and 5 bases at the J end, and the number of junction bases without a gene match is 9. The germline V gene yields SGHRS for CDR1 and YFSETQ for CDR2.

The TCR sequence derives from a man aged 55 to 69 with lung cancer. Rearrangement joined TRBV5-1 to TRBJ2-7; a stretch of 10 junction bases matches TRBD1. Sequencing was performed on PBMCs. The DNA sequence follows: TGCGCCAGCCGTGCCGGACAGGGGGTGGACGAGCAGTACTTC. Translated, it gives CASRAGQGVDEQYF.